This T cell receptor beta chain derives from a study of siplizumab effects on memory and regulatory T cells. The study took a few donor pairs, and their unstimulated naive, memory, effector memory and TEMRA subsets were sequenced. This CDR3 contains 16 residues. V lost 1 base and J lost 4; bases outside the gene matches: 9. CDR1 and CDR2 from the germline V gene are SNHLY and FYNNEI. Only in-frame clones appear in the TCRdb table, and some are missing; sequencing was by immunoSEQ multiplex PCR. There are about 2,700 clones in the sample; roughly 66% occur only once, and approximately 56% lies in the top ten. Whole-study results and caveats: In roughly 75-97% of proliferating CD4+ or CD8+ clones, a naive or memory phenotype could not be assigned.

Concerning this clone: No antigen is known for it.

The TCR comes from a human donor in good health. What was sequenced was TEMRA CD8+ T cells sorted from blood. Subset here: unstimulated CD8+ CD45RA+ effector memory T cells. The V and J genes are TRBV2 and TRBJ2-5; the match to TRBD1 covers 7 bases. This CDR3 is CASSEGQGVWGETQYF. DNA for the CDR3: TGTGCCAGCAGTGAAGGGCAGGGGGTATGGGGAGAGACCCAGTACTTC. Full variable domain (outside the CDR3, taken from reference TRBV2 and TRBJ2-5): EPEVTQTPSHQVTQMGQEVILRCVPISNHLYFYWYRQILGQKVEFLVSFYNNEISEKSEIFDDQFSVERPDGSNFTLKIRSTKLEDSAMYFCASSEGQGVWGETQYFGPGTRLLVL.